These 25 T cell receptor beta chains originate from one sample sequenced in a study of patients and donors after allogeneic stem cell transplantation. MiXCR was run by TCRdb on the RT-PCR reads, yielding one entry per CDR3 protein. The data contain under 170,000 distinct CDR3 sequences, roughly two fifths of them singletons. Material for sequencing was blood, either unsorted or a sorted T cell fraction (not recorded which). These receptors were collected from a human donor who was either an allogeneic HSCT recipient or a stem cell or donor lymphocyte infusion donor (not recorded which). It is not recorded whose cells these are; they may come from a transplant donor.

There are a few counts of this clonotype. This chain links TRBV28 with TRBJ2-1; D possibly matches TRBD1 or TRBD2 (5 bases each). This CDR3 spans 12 amino acids. V shed 10 bases and J shed 6 bases, with 13 bases lying between them. Germline V gene sequence: CDR1 MDHEN, CDR2 SYDVKM. The CDR3 region has the DNA TGTGCCACTCGTTGGGGACCCAATGAGCAGTTCTTC. As protein: CATRWGPNEQFF.

In its sample, this clonotype was seen a few times. The V gene is TRBV6-1, the J gene TRBJ1-1; D gene ambiguous. The germline V gene has CDR1 MNHNS and CDR2 SASEGT. This CDR3 contains 14 residues. The V and J ends lost 3 bases and 6 bases respectively, with 14 bases between them. This CDR3 reads CASSDSASLSEAFF. Written as DNA, the CDR3 is TGTGCCAGCAGTGACTCAGCAAGCCTGTCTGAAGCTTTCTTT.

The genes are TRBV2 and TRBJ1-1; 7 bases fit TRBD1. Unmatched junction bases numbered 3, after V lost 4 bases and J lost 1 base. The germline gives CDR1 SNHLY, CDR2 FYNNEI. The length of the CDR3 is 14 residues. CDR3 in amino acids: CASSAQGGNTEAFF. DNA for the CDR3: TGTGCCAGCAGTGCCCAGGGGGGGAACACTGAAGCTTTCTTT.

J is TRBJ1-2 and V is TRBV7-2, with 7 nucleotides matching TRBD1. The CDR3 consists of 14 residues. After removal of 0 bases from V and 5 bases from J, the junction contained 3 bases not matched to a gene. Germline-derived CDR1 and CDR2 are SGHTA and FQGNSA. CDR3 sequence reads: CASSLAARGYGYTF. The DNA for the CDR3 is TGTGCCAGCAGCTTAGCGGCCAGGGGGTATGGCTACACCTTC.

The chain uses TRBV5-5 and TRBJ2-2, with D perhaps TRBD1 (5 bases). The V and J ends lost 3 bases and 0 bases respectively, with 9 bases between them. The CDR3 covers 15 residues. Per the germline V gene, CDR1 is SGHKS and CDR2 is YYEKEE (reference sequence). CDR3 nucleotide sequence: TGTGCCAGCAGCTCAAGACAGACGAACACCGGGGAGCTGTTTTTT. It specifies CASSSRQTNTGELFF.

The chain has TRBV7-3 and TRBJ2-5, with 9 bases fitting TRBD1. Looked up from germline, CDR1 is SGHTA and CDR2 is FQGTGA. The length of the CDR3 is 15 residues. Losses at the gene ends were 1 base for V and 4 bases for J; bases not matched to a gene: 4. CDR3 loop: CASSLMGQGGETQYF. The CDR3, as DNA: TGTGCCAGCAGCTTAATGGGACAGGGAGGAGAGACCCAGTACTTC.

This chain uses TRBV6-5 with TRBJ2-2; D unclear. CDR3 length: 14 amino acids. Trimming took off 7 bases at V and 0 bases at J, with 9 bases between the two ends. CDR1 is MNHEY, CDR2 SVGAGI, per germline. CDR3: CASTRTANTGELFF. The CDR3 DNA follows: TGTGCCAGCACACGTACAGCGAACACCGGGGAGCTGTTTTTT.

This chain connects TRBV3-1 to TRBJ1-3; D uncertain. This CDR3 region has 15 residues. Deletions cut 0 bases from V and 3 bases from J, with 9 bases between. Germline values: CDR1 LGHDT, CDR2 YNNKEL (reference sequence). CDR3 DNA sequence: TGTGCCAGCAGCCAAGATACACGAGTTGGAAACACCATATATTTT. Its protein product is CASSQDTRVGNTIYF.

The sample holds one count of this clonotype. V gene TRBV12-3 or TRBV12-4 combines with J gene TRBJ1-1; no reliable D call. V lost 5 bases and J lost 0, with 10 bases in between. This CDR3 has 14 residues. In DNA form, the CDR3 reads TGTGCCAGCAGTGAAGTGTTCATGAACACTGAAGCTTTCTTT. It yields the protein CASSEVFMNTEAFF.

V is TRBV30 and J is TRBJ1-5, with D possibly being TRBD1 (5 bases). CDR1 GTSNPN and CDR2 SVGIG come from the germline V gene (reference sequence). The ends were cut back, 1 base at V and 7 bases at J, with 11 bases in the middle. This CDR3 region has 13 residues. The DNA for the CDR3 is TGTGCCTGGAGTGCCACCCAGGGACAGCCCCAGCATTTT. Its translation is CAWSATQGQPQHF.

The chain joins TRBV7-2 to TRBJ2-1, with TRBD1 matching over 9 bases. Germline assignment: CDR1 SGHTA and CDR2 FQGNSA. CDR3 length: 14 residues. V was pared by 4 bases and J by 9 bases, with 7 bases of the junction left unmatched. CDR3 region: CASSWTGASGEQFF. CDR3 nucleotide sequence: TGTGCCAGCAGCTGGACAGGGGCCTCCGGTGAGCAGTTCTTC.

This chain joins TRBV6-4 and TRBJ2-3; no definite D call. In germline, CDR1 is MRHNA, CDR2 SNTAGT. The CDR3 length is 13 residues. The V end was cut by 7 bases, the J end by 0 bases, with 8 bases between. The CDR3 DNA follows: TGTGCCAGCACCGCCAGTAGCACAGATACGCAGTATTTT. This sequence encodes CASTASSTDTQYF.

The J gene is TRBJ1-1, the V gene TRBV5-1, with 9 bases identical to TRBD1. CDR3 length: 14 amino acids. Germline V gene sequence: CDR1 SGHRS, CDR2 YFSETQ. The V gene end was trimmed by 4 bases and the J gene end by 6 bases; junction bases not matched to a gene: 7. The chain's CDR3 is CASSTGTGKAEAFF. The CDR3 DNA follows: TGCGCCAGCAGCACAGGGACAGGGAAGGCTGAAGCTTTCTTT.

The CDR3 DNA is TGTGCCATCAGTGAGTCGAGGCCACGGGGAGACTATGGCTACACCTTC. This gives the protein CAISESRPRGDYGYTF. J is TRBJ1-2 and V is TRBV10-3; D is uncertain. In germline, CDR1 is ENHRY, CDR2 SYGVKD. The CDR3 covers 16 residues. The V and J ends lost 0 bases and 3 bases respectively, with 14 bases between them.

This clonotype was detected only a few times. V is TRBV12-3 or TRBV12-4 and J is TRBJ1-2; D is ambiguous. The CDR3 sequence is 12 residues long. Trimming pared 5 bases from V and 10 bases from J, leaving 14 bases between. CDR3 nucleotides: TGTGCCAGCAGTCACCGACAAATATACTACACCTTC. It is translated as CASSHRQIYYTF.

V gene TRBV20-1 combines with J gene TRBJ2-4, with 9 bases identical to TRBD2. V lost 0 bases to trimming and J lost 0 bases; unmatched junction nucleotides: 6. The CDR3 loop spans 17 amino acids. CDR1 is DFQATT and CDR2 is SNEGSKA in the germline V gene (reference sequence). CDR3 DNA: TGCAGTGCTAGAGATGACCTAGCGGGGATAGCCAAAAACATTCAGTACTTC. Residues: CSARDDLAGIAKNIQYF.

This clonotype was observed a single time. The gene calls are TRBV27 and TRBJ1-6; D is possibly TRBD1 (5 bases). Trimming cost V 3 bases and J 4 bases, with 10 bases left between them. CDR1 MNHEY and CDR2 SMNVEV come from the germline V gene (reference sequence). The CDR3 is made up of 15 amino acids. This chain's CDR3 is CASSFRDLYNSPLHF. In DNA form, the CDR3 reads TGTGCCAGCAGTTTCCGGGACCTTTATAATTCACCCCTCCACTTT.

This chain uses TRBV5-1 with TRBJ1-6; D call uncertain. The CDR3 runs to 14 residues. V was pared by 0 bases and J by 10 bases, with 11 bases between. Germline CDR1 SGHRS, CDR2 YFSETQ. CDR3 DNA: TGCGCCAGCAGCTTGGCCGGTTTTAACTCACCCCTCCACTTT. Residues: CASSLAGFNSPLHF.

V gene TRBV4-2 combines with J gene TRBJ2-1; TRBD1 matches at 7 bases. Germline CDR1 LGHNA, CDR2 YNFKEQ. V lost 0 bases to trimming and J lost 4 bases; unmatched junction nucleotides: 9. This CDR3 comprises 17 residues. The CDR3 loop is CASSQDARTGLYNEQFF. For the CDR3, the DNA is TGTGCCAGCAGCCAAGATGCTCGGACAGGTCTTTACAATGAGCAGTTCTTC.

The chain joins TRBV28 to TRBJ2-3; D is undetermined. CDR1 and CDR2 from the germline V gene are MDHEN and SYDVKM. Trimming left V 8 bases short and J 5 bases short, with 5 bases between. This CDR3 region has 10 residues. The CDR3 region is CASSGDTQYF. DNA for the CDR3: TGTGCCAGCTCAGGAGATACGCAGTATTTT.

The chain carries TRBV6-6 and TRBJ1-6; tentatively, D is TRBD1 (6 bases). Germline V gene lookup returns CDR1 MNHNY and CDR2 SVGAGI (reference sequence). The CDR3 length is 15 residues. The V end lost 4 bases, the J end lost 11 bases, and 18 bases lay between the germline ends. This chain's CDR3 is CASSLPSGQLPPLHF. The CDR3 nucleotides read TGTGCCAGCAGTTTACCATCGGGACAACTCCCACCCCTCCACTTT.

This clonotype occurred many times. The chain joins TRBV5-1 to TRBJ1-5, with 7 bases matching TRBD1. CDR1 is SGHRS, CDR2 YFSETQ, per germline. V lost 4 bases to trimming and J lost 7 bases; unmatched junction nucleotides: 8. This CDR3 is 14 amino acids long. This CDR3 reads CASSNGQVGQPQHF. In DNA, the CDR3 is TGCGCCAGCAGCAACGGACAGGTAGGACAGCCCCAGCATTTT. The full variable domain, completed using reference TRBV5-1 and TRBJ1-5, is KAGVTQTPRYLIKTRGQQVTLSCSPISGHRSVSWYQQTPGQGLQFLFEYFSETQRNKGNFPGRFSGRQFSNSRSEMNVSTLELGDSALYLCASSNGQVGQPQHFGDGTRLSIL.

V usage is TRBV5-1 and J usage is TRBJ1-1, with D possibly being TRBD1 (5 bases). There are 15 residues in the CDR3. CDR1 SGHRS and CDR2 YFSETQ come from the germline V gene. Between the trimmed V and J ends, which lost 3 bases and 4 bases, there was a span of 16 bases. In DNA, the CDR3 is TGCGCCAGCAGCTCCGGGGGGGACCGGGGCACTGAAGCTTTCTTT. It specifies CASSSGGDRGTEAFF.

This chain joins TRBV12-3 or TRBV12-4 and TRBJ1-4; TRBD1 matches at 7 bases. The CDR3 runs 16 residues. V gave up 9 bases and J gave up 8 bases; unmatched junction bases: 18. CDR3 in DNA: TGTGCCAGTTCGGACAGGTGGGGAGGGTTCAGCGAAAAACTGTTTTTT. Protein sequence: CASSDRWGGFSEKLFF.

This clonotype was observed a single time. The chain combines TRBV5-5 with TRBJ1-2; a weak D match, TRBD1 (6 bases). Between the trimmed V and J ends, which lost 2 bases and 3 bases, there was a span of 14 bases. This CDR3 comprises 15 residues. Germline CDR1 and CDR2: SGHKS and YYEKEE (reference sequence). The CDR3 bases are TGTGCCAGCAGCTTTCGCGGGGGACAATACTATGGCTACACCTTC. Translated, it gives CASSFRGGQYYGYTF.